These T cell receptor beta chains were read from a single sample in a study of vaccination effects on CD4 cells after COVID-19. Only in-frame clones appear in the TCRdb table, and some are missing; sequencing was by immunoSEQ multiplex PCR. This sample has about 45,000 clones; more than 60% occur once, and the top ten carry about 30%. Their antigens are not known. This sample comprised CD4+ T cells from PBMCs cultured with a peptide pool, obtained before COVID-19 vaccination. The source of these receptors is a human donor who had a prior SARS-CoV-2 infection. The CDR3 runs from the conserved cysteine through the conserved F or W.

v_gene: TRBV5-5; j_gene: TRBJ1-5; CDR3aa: CASSLVPEANSNQPQHF
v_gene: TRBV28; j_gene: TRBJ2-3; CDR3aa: CASSAPGTGSYTQYF
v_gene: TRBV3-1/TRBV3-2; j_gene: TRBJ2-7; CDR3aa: CASSQRLAGPYEQYF
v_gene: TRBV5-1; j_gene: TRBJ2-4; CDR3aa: CASSLEDTENIQYF
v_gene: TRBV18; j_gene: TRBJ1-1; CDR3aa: CASSPTHSNTEAFF
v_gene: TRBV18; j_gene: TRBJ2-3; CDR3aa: CASSPPRAASTDTQYF
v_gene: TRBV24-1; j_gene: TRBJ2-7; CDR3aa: CATSDGGGDEQYF
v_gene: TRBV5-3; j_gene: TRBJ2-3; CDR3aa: CARSVTSGTDTQYF
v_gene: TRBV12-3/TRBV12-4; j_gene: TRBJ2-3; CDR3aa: CASSFRPFVEQYF
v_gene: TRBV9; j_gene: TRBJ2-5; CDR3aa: CASSLRDFRGETQYF
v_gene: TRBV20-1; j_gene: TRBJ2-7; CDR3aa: CSALTRSEQYF
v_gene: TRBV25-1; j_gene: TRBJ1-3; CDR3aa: CASSSNGNTIYF
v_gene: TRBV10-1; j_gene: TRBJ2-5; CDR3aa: CASSRTSGRAETQYF
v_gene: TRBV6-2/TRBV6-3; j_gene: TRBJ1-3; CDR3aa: CASSFFLGQLSGNTIYF
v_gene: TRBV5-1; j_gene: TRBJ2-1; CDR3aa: CASSPLSGGIPTSEQFF
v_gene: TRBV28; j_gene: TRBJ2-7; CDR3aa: CASSRTGRFYEQYF
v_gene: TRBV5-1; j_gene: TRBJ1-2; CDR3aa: CASSLRGEGLWTVTYGYTF
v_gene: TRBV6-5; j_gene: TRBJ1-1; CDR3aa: CASSYLRDGGSTEAFF
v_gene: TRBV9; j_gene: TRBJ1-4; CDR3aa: CASSAGPYQEKLFF
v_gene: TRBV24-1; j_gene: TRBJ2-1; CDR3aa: CATSGRSGSMNEQFF
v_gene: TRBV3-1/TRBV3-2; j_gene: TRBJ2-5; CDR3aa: CASSRLAGLGETQYF
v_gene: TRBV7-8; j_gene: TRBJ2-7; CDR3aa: CASSLDRAVYEQYF
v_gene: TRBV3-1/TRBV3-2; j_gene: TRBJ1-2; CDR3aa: CASSMGDREHRGYTF
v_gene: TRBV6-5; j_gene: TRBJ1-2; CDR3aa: CASSYQTGTGYGYTF
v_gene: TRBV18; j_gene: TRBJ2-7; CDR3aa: CASSLSPGPYEQYF
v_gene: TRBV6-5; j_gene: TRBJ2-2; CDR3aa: CASSYFPYAGELFF
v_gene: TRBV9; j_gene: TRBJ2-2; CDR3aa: CASSGGRHANTGELFF
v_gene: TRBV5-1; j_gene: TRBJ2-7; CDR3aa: CASSLGEGSGEQYF
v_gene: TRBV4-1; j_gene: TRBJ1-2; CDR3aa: CASSQTPRGGPLGGYTF
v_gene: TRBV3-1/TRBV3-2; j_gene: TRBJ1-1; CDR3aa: CASRPLGNTEAFF
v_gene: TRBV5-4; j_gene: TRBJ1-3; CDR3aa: CASSLGGQTSGNTIYF
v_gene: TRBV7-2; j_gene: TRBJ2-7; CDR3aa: CASSLRYEQYF
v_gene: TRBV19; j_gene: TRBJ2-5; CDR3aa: CASSSGLAPKTQYF
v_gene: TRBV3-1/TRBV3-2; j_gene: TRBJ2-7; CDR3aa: CAGSWTPRAPYEQYF
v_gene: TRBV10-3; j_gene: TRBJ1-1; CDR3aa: CAISESAGFRTEAFF
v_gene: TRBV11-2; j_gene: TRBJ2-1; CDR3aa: CASSLGGNGLFVFF
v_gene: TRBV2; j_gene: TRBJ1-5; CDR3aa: CASRRDSNQPQHF
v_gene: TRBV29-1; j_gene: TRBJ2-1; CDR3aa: CSVTGESYNEQFF
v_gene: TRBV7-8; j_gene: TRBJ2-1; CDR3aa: CASSLGAFRVRSSYNEQFF
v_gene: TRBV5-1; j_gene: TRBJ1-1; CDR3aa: CASREGQSHMNTEAFF
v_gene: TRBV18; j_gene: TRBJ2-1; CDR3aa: CASSLGVDEQFF
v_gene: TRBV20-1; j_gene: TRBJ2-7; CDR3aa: CSASSGLVNYEQYF
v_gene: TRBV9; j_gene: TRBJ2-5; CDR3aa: CASSAYPGLAGQETQYF
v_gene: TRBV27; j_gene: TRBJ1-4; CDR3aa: CASRTWGGSATNEKLFF
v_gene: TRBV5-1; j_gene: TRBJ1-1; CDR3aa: CASSLALVGVNGEAFF
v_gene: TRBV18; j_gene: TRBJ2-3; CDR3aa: CASSHRGRNTDTQYF
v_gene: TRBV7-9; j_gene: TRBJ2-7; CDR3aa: CASSLNIPGGEQYF
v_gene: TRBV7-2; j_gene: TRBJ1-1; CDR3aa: CASSLASGNTEAFF
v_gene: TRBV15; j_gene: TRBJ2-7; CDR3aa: CATSPWGGSVYEQYF
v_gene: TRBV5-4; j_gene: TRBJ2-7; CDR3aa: CASSPGTSGRSEQYF
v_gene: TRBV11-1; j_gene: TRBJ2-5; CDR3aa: CASSPRLAGGQETQYF
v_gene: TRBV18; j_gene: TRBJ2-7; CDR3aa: CASSPPSSGGAYEQYF
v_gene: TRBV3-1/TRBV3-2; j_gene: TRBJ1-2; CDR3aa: CASSQGDYGYTF
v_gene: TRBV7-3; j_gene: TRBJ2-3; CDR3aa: CASSLKAGGSTDTQYF
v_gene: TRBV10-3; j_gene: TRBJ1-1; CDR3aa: CAIRGQEEAFF
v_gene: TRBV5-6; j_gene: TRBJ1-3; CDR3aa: CASSPLRDSTVISGNTIYF
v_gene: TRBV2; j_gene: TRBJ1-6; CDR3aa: CASRQGPLVNLHF
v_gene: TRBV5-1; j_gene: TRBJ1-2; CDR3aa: CASRRDANYGYTF
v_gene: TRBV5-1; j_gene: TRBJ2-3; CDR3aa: CASSVTDTQYF
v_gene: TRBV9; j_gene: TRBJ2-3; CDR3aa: CASSVGLVGGYTQYF